This TCR beta chain is drawn from a study of T cells in Graves' hyperthyroidism and ophthalmopathy. Across the whole study: Blood was drawn when the patient was first diagnosed and still untreated.

With respect to this clonotype: The antigen remains unidentified.

General observations from the study: Also found in blood were most expanded thyroid clonotypes above 0.001.

The CDR3 is made up of 19 amino acids. Trimming removed 8 bases from V and 2 bases from J, with 29 bases in between. From germline, CDR1 is KGHDR and CDR2 SFDVKD. The TCR beta CDR3 regions underwent amplification using RNA transcripts as the source. Using the HTBI primer set, a first-round RT-PCR was run on the TCR CDR3. A single record per CDR3 protein comes from TCRdb applying MiXCR to the multiplex PCR reads. Here the sample spans 250,000 to 400,000 distinct CDR3 sequences, roughly 15% being singletons. Active moderate-to-severe ophthalmopathy, Clinical Activity Score at least 3, NOSPECS at least 4, under 3 months' duration. Thyroid ultrasound, orbital computed tomography, clinical symptoms, and serum thyroxine and TRAb underpinned diagnoses.

The clonotype originates from a woman between 40 and 55 years old with Graves' ophthalmopathy. Sequencing was done on a sample of blood. This chain links TRBV24-1 with TRBJ1-2; D remains unclear. The CDR3 DNA is TGTGCCACCACCGAAAGCGGCCGAAAAAGGATTCGCCCGAACTATGGCTACACCTTC. Amino acid sequence: CATTESGRKRIRPNYGYTF.